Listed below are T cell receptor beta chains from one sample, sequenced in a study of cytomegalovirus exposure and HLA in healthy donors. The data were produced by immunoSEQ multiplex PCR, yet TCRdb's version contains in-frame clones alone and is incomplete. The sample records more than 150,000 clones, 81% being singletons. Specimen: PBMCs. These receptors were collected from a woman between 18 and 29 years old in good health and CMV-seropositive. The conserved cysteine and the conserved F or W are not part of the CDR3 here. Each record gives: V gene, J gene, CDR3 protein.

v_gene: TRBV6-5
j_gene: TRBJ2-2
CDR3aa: ASSSSGGRGGELF

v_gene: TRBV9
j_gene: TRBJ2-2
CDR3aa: ASSASTRKSGELF

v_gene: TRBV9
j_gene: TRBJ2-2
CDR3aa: ASSVTSGYTGELF

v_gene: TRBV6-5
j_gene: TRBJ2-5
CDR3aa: ASSSGSWGGETQY

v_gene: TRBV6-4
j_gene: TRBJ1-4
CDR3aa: ASHGIGGHRATNEKLF

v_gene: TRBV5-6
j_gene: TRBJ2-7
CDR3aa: ASSSDREEQY

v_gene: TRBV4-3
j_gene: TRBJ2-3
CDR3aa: ASSQDLQVADTQY

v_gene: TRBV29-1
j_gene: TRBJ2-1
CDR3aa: SVERWYNEQF

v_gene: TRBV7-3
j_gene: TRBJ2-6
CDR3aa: ASSLEGASGANVLT

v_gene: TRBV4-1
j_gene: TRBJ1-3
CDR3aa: ASSQSPGQRSGNTIY

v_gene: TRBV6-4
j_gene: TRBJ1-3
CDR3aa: ASREDRAHLYSGNTIY

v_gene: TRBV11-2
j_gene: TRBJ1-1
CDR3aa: ASSLSRGMVTEAF

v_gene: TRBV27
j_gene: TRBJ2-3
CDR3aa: ASTGVGTDTQY

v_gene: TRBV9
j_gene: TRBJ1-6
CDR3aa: ASSVGMHNSPLH

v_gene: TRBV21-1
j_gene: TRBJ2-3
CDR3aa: ASSKPGDTQY

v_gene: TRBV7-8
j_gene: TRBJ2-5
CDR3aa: ASSLARGEETQY

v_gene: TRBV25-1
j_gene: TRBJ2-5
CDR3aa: ASRRTSGGGETQY

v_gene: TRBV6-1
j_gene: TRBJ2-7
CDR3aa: ASRPQGARIHEQY

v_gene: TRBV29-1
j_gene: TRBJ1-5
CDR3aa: SVVTTGRGQPQH

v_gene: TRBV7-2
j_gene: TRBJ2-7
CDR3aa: ASSVGTSGSYEQY